This TCR beta chain was profiled in a study of Ad26.COV2.S vaccination and SARS-CoV-2 variants. Study-wide points: The authors reported substantial breadth in spike-specific CD8+ and CD4+ T cell responses after vaccination. The placebo group had lower spike-specific TCR breadth than the vaccine recipients did.

As to this clone: Its antigen is undetermined.

Clones were sequenced by immunoSEQ multiplex PCR, and TCRdb holds only the in-frame ones, with some missing. Of about 370,000 clones listed, roughly 90% are singletons. Regarding treatment: over 15 received Ad26.COV2.S at low or high dose, single or two shots; roughly five received placebo; per-sample allocation not given. The samples date from day 63 after the first vaccine or placebo injection. The material sequenced was peripheral blood, taken in a trial of Ad26.COV2.S vaccine versus placebo. The TCR originated in a person between 18 and 65 years old who received the Ad26.COV2.S COVID-19 vaccine or a placebo.

The CDR3 loop reads CAGHRGETEAFF. The CDR3 DNA reads as TGTGCCGGACACAGGGGAGAGACTGAAGCTTTCTTT. The chain combines TRBV30 with TRBJ1-1; 7 nucleotides match TRBD1. V was clipped by 8 bases and J by 5 bases; unmatched bases: 8. The CDR3 extends over 12 amino acids. Germline assignment: CDR1 GTSNPN and CDR2 SVGIG (reference sequence).